These T cell receptor beta chains were read from a single sample in a study of CXCR4 blockade with PD-1 therapy in pancreatic cancer. The repertoire was sequenced with immunoSEQ multiplex PCR; TCRdb's copy has only in-frame clones and lacks some. The sample has some 6,200 clones, 35% to 40% seen once. Sequencing input: tumor tissue. The source is a human donor with pancreatic ductal adenocarcinoma. CDR3s leave out the opening cysteine and the closing phenylalanine or tryptophan. Each record gives: J gene, V gene, CDR3 length, CDR3 protein.

j_call: TRBJ1-1
v_call: TRBV5-1
cdr3_length: 12
cdr3_aa: ASGRDSSNTEAF

j_call: TRBJ2-7
v_call: TRBV18
cdr3_length: 13
cdr3_aa: ASSPGLARTYEQY

j_call: TRBJ1-2
v_call: TRBV19
cdr3_length: 12
cdr3_aa: ASSTRQGNYGYT

j_call: TRBJ2-2
v_call: TRBV18
cdr3_length: 14
cdr3_aa: ASSPTSKGSTGELF

j_call: TRBJ2-2
v_call: TRBV11-3
cdr3_length: 12
cdr3_aa: ASSLAGYTGELF

j_call: TRBJ2-2
v_call: TRBV9
cdr3_length: 14
cdr3_aa: ASSVNRDRGSGELF

j_call: TRBJ1-3
v_call: TRBV6-8
cdr3_length: 11
cdr3_aa: ASSGIFGNTIY

j_call: TRBJ2-7
v_call: TRBV19
cdr3_length: 13
cdr3_aa: ASSSLEGLSYEQY

j_call: TRBJ1-3
v_call: TRBV14
cdr3_length: 14
cdr3_aa: ASSRLGGSSGNTIY

j_call: TRBJ1-2
v_call: TRBV2
cdr3_length: 11
cdr3_aa: ASRDRPNYGYT

j_call: TRBJ2-2
v_call: TRBV11-3
cdr3_length: 14
cdr3_aa: ASSLGGGDGSGELF

j_call: TRBJ2-7
v_call: TRBV6-8
cdr3_length: 12
cdr3_aa: AISGRGNSYEQY

j_call: TRBJ1-5
v_call: TRBV19
cdr3_length: 11
cdr3_aa: ASGPPYNQPQH

j_call: TRBJ2-1
v_call: TRBV19
cdr3_length: 13
cdr3_aa: ASSGLEGLVNEQF

j_call: TRBJ1-4
v_call: TRBV11-3
cdr3_length: 12
cdr3_aa: ASSPGTGKEKLF

j_call: TRBJ2-1
v_call: TRBV19
cdr3_length: 10
cdr3_aa: ASTSSYNEQF

j_call: TRBJ2-1
v_call: TRBV28
cdr3_length: 13
cdr3_aa: ASSPSGMVHNEQF

j_call: TRBJ1-3
v_call: TRBV29-1
cdr3_length: 10
cdr3_aa: SVGQSGNTIY

j_call: TRBJ2-1
v_call: TRBV9
cdr3_length: 13
cdr3_aa: ASSVEGVALNEQF

j_call: TRBJ2-1
v_call: TRBV19
cdr3_length: 15
cdr3_aa: ASTHRSTYSSYNEQF

j_call: TRBJ2-2
v_call: TRBV28
cdr3_length: 13
cdr3_aa: ASSVTSGYTGELF

j_call: TRBJ2-3
v_call: TRBV18
cdr3_length: 15
cdr3_aa: ASSPTSGRFSTDTQY

j_call: TRBJ2-3
v_call: TRBV5-1
cdr3_length: 13
cdr3_aa: ASSLAGHRTDTQY

j_call: TRBJ2-3
v_call: TRBV28
cdr3_length: 15
cdr3_aa: ASISNRGGSRTDTQY

j_call: TRBJ1-1
v_call: TRBV15
cdr3_length: 13
cdr3_aa: ATSREKGANTEAF

j_call: TRBJ2-5
v_call: TRBV9
cdr3_length: 10
cdr3_aa: ATRQEVETQY

j_call: TRBJ1-4
v_call: TRBV5-1
cdr3_length: 13
cdr3_aa: ASSLTSGNERKLF

j_call: TRBJ2-5
v_call: TRBV6-7
cdr3_length: 11
cdr3_aa: ASSYTGPETQY

j_call: TRBJ2-1
v_call: TRBV19
cdr3_length: 13
cdr3_aa: ASSPPESSHNEQF

j_call: TRBJ1-2
v_call: TRBV28
cdr3_length: 10
cdr3_aa: ASSLGGGGYT

j_call: TRBJ1-1
v_call: TRBV18
cdr3_length: 12
cdr3_aa: ASSPRTGYLEAF

j_call: TRBJ1-2
v_call: TRBV6-8
cdr3_length: 10
cdr3_aa: ASEGQSYGYT